Listed here are 24 T cell receptor beta chains from one sample, sequenced in a study of CXCR3-negative and CXCR3-positive naive CD8 T cells. Whole-study results and caveats: The TRB CDR3s that CXCR3-positive naive cells carried were more hydrophobic than those of CXCR3-negative naive cells.

Carrying UMI labels, the TRB cDNA libraries were prepared through 5' RACE. TCRdb re-called the 5' RACE reads and shows each CDR3 protein once, DNA omitted. Recorded for this sample: approximately 140,000 distinct CDR3 sequences. These receptors' antigens are unknown. The sample was naive CXCR3+ CD8+ T cells from blood. Subset denoted: CD45RO-CCR7+CD27+CD95- naive CD8+ T cells expressing CXCR3 (TNR3+). The receptors were gathered from a human donor in good health. Some clones in this sample may be carry-over from other donors' samples.

The chain joins TRBV6-2 or TRBV6-3 to TRBJ2-3. The length of the CDR3 is 14 residues. CDR1 and CDR2 from the germline V gene are MNHEY and SVGEGT. CDR3 in amino acids: CASSLYPSTDTQYF.

The V and J genes are TRBV10-3 and TRBJ1-1; there is no DNA to check the TCRdb D call of TRBD1. Germline assignment: CDR1 ENHRY and CDR2 SYGVKD. The CDR3 covers 15 residues. The CDR3 sequence: CAISESGRGNTEAFF.

The V gene is TRBV29-1, the J gene TRBJ2-7; the D call of TRBD2 rests on TCRdb alone, since no DNA is present to check it. The CDR3 is made up of 14 amino acids. Germline values: CDR1 SQVTM, CDR2 ANQGSEA. CDR3 sequence: CSVRLAGVEYEQYF.

The chain uses TRBV12-3 or TRBV12-4 and TRBJ2-2. This CDR3 is 11 amino acids long. The CDR3 region is CASSYLGKLFF.

This chain joins TRBV28 and TRBJ2-7; TCRdb picks TRBD1, but there is no DNA to check that call. Looked up from germline, CDR1 is MDHEN and CDR2 is SYDVKM. This CDR3 is built from 12 residues. CDR3 region: CASSARGREQYF.

This chain joins TRBV29-1 and TRBJ2-1. CDR1 is SQVTM, CDR2 ANQGSEA, per germline. The CDR3 extends over 13 amino acids. This CDR3 reads CSVVGDKYNEQFF.

J is TRBJ2-1 and V is TRBV12-3 or TRBV12-4. The CDR3 sequence is 14 residues long. This CDR3 reads CASSLGGRSDEQFF.

V usage is TRBV5-6 and J usage is TRBJ2-3. The CDR3 consists of 14 residues. Germline V gene lookup returns CDR1 SGHDT and CDR2 YYEEEE. The CDR3 sequence is CASSGRRPSDTQYF.

The chain employs TRBV6-5 and TRBJ2-1; TCRdb reports TRBD2, a call that lacks DNA to check it against. The germline CDR1 and CDR2 sequences are MNHEY and SVGAGI. CDR3 length equals 15 residues. CDR3 region: CASSYSSGGLNEQFF.

The chain carries TRBV29-1 and TRBJ2-7; without DNA, the TCRdb call of TRBD1 cannot be checked. CDR3 size: 11 residues. Germline loops: CDR1 SQVTM, CDR2 ANQGSEA. This CDR3 is CTVQLGGEQYF.

CDR3 protein: CSVKIGGPSSSYEQYF. The J gene is TRBJ2-7, the V gene TRBV29-1; TCRdb's D call of TRBD2 is untestable without DNA. This CDR3 has 16 amino acids. From germline, CDR1 is SQVTM and CDR2 ANQGSEA.

The chain is built from TRBV14 and TRBJ2-7; TCRdb proposes TRBD2, but this gene call is untestable without DNA. CDR1 and CDR2 from the germline V gene are SGHDN and FVKESK. CDR3 length equals 16 residues. The CDR3 here is CASSQESGRLVYEQYF. Looking up the rest from reference TRBV14 and TRBJ2-7 gives the full variable domain: EAGVTQFPSHSVIEKGQTVTLRCDPISGHDNLYWYRRVMGKEIKFLLHFVKESKQDESGMPNNRFLAERTGGTYSTLKVQPAELEDSGVYFCASSQESGRLVYEQYFGPGTRLTVT.

This sequence joins TRBV5-6 and TRBJ2-7. CDR1 is SGHDT, CDR2 YYEEEE, per germline. The CDR3 contains 13 residues. The CDR3 is CASSLVRAYEQYF.

V gene TRBV10-3 combines with J gene TRBJ2-3; TCRdb gives TRBD1 as the D gene, but with no DNA this cannot be confirmed. CDR3 length: 14 amino acids. CDR1 is ENHRY and CDR2 is SYGVKD in the germline V gene. The CDR3 region is CASFDRGVIDTQYF.

The V and J genes are TRBV12-3 or TRBV12-4 and TRBJ2-1. The CDR3 spans 12 residues. The chain's CDR3 is CASSLAVNEQFF.

CDR3 sequence reads: CASRASGPEAFF. The chain combines TRBV2 with TRBJ1-1. CDR1 is SNHLY and CDR2 is FYNNEI in the germline V gene. The length of the CDR3 is 12 residues.

V is TRBV6-2 or TRBV6-3 and J is TRBJ1-6. In germline, CDR1 is MNHEY, CDR2 SVGEGT. The CDR3 length is 17 residues. The CDR3 sequence is CASSYGVGSSYNSPLHF.

This chain joins TRBV19 and TRBJ2-1; TCRdb names TRBD2, which stays unverified in the absence of DNA. This CDR3 is built from 17 residues. Germline values: CDR1 LNHDA, CDR2 SQIVND (reference sequence). CDR3 region: CATAGLAGGSSYNEQFF.

The chain joins TRBV10-3 to TRBJ2-1; TCRdb designates TRBD1, a call that cannot be tested without DNA. The CDR3 covers 13 residues. CDR1 is ENHRY and CDR2 is SYGVKD in the germline V gene. The CDR3 reads CAISGQAYNEQFF.

The CDR3 loop is CASSLSLAGSYNEQFF. The V call is TRBV7-9, the J call TRBJ2-1; the D call of TRBD2 rests on TCRdb alone, since no DNA is present to check it. This CDR3 spans 16 amino acids. Germline V gives CDR1 SEHNR, CDR2 FQNEAQ (reference sequence).

This rearrangement joins TRBV6-6 to TRBJ2-3. The CDR3 contains 11 residues. Germline CDR1 MNHNY, CDR2 SVGAGI (reference sequence). CDR3 sequence reads: CASISTDTQYF.

The rearrangement uses TRBV13 and TRBJ2-1. CDR3 length: 12 amino acids. The V gene's germline CDR1 is PRHDT and CDR2 FYEKMQ (reference sequence). Here the CDR3 reads CATGDSGNEQFF.

The chain links TRBV4-1 to TRBJ2-4; TCRdb indicates TRBD2, and absent DNA this call remains unverified. This CDR3 has 16 amino acids. Germline values: CDR1 MGHRA, CDR2 YSYEKL. This CDR3 reads CASSQEPPGSGMIQYF.

The chain joins TRBV3-1 to TRBJ1-1; TCRdb picks TRBD1, but there is no DNA to check that call. CDR1 and CDR2 from the germline V gene are LGHDT and YNNKEL (reference sequence). The CDR3 is 20 amino acids. CDR3 sequence reads: CASSQESTFGSVGENTEAFF. Variable domain in full (rest from reference TRBV3-1 and TRBJ1-1): DTAVSQTPKYLVTQMGNDKSIKCEQNLGHDTMYWYKQDSKKFLKIMFSYNNKELIINETVPNRFSPKSPDKAHLNLHINSLELGDSAVYFCASSQESTFGSVGENTEAFFGQGTRLTVV.